Ten or more counts support the clone carrying this T cell receptor beta chain. Antigen: not known. Healthy Caucasian individuals made up all the donors. The sample is drawn from a study of identical twins. TCRdb re-called the 5' RACE reads with MiXCR, one entry per CDR3 protein. The repertoire holds fewer than 650,000 distinct CDR3 sequences, just over 7% seen once, with around 1.6% in the top ten. V lost 2 bases, J lost 4 bases, and 11 bases lay in between. This CDR3 contains 15 residues. Looked up from germline, CDR1 is KGHDR and CDR2 is SFDVKD. General study findings and limits: Twins' surplus sharing was weaker for beta out-of-frame sequences.

The sample was also linked to a second study, of yellow fever vaccine responses in identical twins.

This chain uses TRBV24-1 with TRBJ2-1; D might be TRBD2 (6 bases). This sequence originates from a woman aged 18-29 years in good health. The sequenced sample was PBMCs. The CDR3 coding sequence is TGTGCCACCAGTGATTGGAGGGGCGGATACAATGAGCAGTTCTTC. This codes for CATSDWRGGYNEQFF.